This TCR beta chain was observed in a study of identical twins. This clonotype was counted many times. TCRdb re-called the 5' RACE reads with MiXCR, one entry per CDR3 protein. The table has 570,000 or so distinct CDR3 sequences, just under 10% seen once; the top ten hold 2.5% to 3.5%. The CDR3 loop spans 13 amino acids. Germline V gene lookup returns CDR1 DFQATT and CDR2 SNEGSKA (reference sequence). The V gene lost 2 bases and the J gene lost 2 bases, with 6 bases spanning the gap. These data were also reused for a study on yellow fever vaccine responses in identical twins. This second study notes: Each twin's T cell response to the vaccine was reported to look partly convergent and partly personalized.

The chain links TRBV20-1 to TRBJ2-2, with D unresolved. Sequenced: PBMCs. This receptor was taken from a woman younger than 35 in good health. In nucleotides, the CDR3 is TGCAGTGCTAGACACCTAAACACCGGGGAGCTGTTTTTT. Amino acid sequence: CSARHLNTGELFF.